These 18 T cell receptor beta chains originate from one sample sequenced in a study of T cell responses to AZD1222 COVID-19 vaccine. Measured with immunoSEQ multiplex PCR; TCRdb has only the in-frame clones, and not every one. The top ten clones hold around 5.4% of a sample with approximately 160,000 clones, under 95% of them seen once. This material consisted of peripheral blood, taken on day 0 of AZD1222 vaccination. The receptors were gathered from an adult in good health.

The rearrangement links TRBV7-9 to TRBJ1-4; D remains ambiguous. The CDR3 spans 15 residues. The V gene's germline CDR1 is SEHNR and CDR2 FQNEAQ (reference sequence). The V gene lost 3 bases and the J gene lost 8 bases, with 16 bases spanning the gap. CDR3 nucleotides: TGTGCCAGCAGCTTCAACCCTGGCTTCGGGGAAAAACTGTTTTTT. Translated: CASSFNPGFGEKLFF.

The table lists this clone with a count of one. The chain uses TRBV24-1 and TRBJ1-1, with D uncertain. This CDR3 spans 13 amino acids. The germline V and J ends were trimmed by 3 bases and 2 bases, with 6 bases remaining between them. Germline CDR1 reads KGHDR; CDR2 reads SFDVKD. CDR3 residues: CATSDGDNTEAFF. The CDR3 bases are TGTGCCACCAGTGATGGAGACAACACTGAAGCTTTCTTT.

In this sample, this clone turned up once. The genes are TRBV7-9 and TRBJ1-2; TRBD1 matches 10 bases. The CDR3 consists of 15 residues. Trimming at V came to 6 bases and at J to 4 bases, leaving 8 bases not matched to a gene. The germline V gene encodes CDR1 SEHNR and CDR2 FQNEAQ (reference sequence). CDR3 loop: CASRSTGGVSYGYTF. The CDR3 DNA is TGTGCCAGCAGGTCGACAGGGGGCGTAAGCTATGGCTACACCTTC.

Regarding this clone: This sample includes further DNA sequences coding for the same CDR3. The chain joins TRBV28 to TRBJ1-2, with D tentatively TRBD1 (6 bases). Per the germline V gene, CDR1 is MDHEN and CDR2 is SYDVKM. The CDR3 is made up of 13 amino acids. Deletions cut 3 bases from V and 4 bases from J, with 9 bases between. The CDR3 nucleotides are TGTGCCAGCAGTTTGGGGGGCGGCTATGGCTACACCTTC. This encodes CASSLGGGYGYTF.

The chain is built from TRBV7-2 and TRBJ2-5; D may be TRBD2 (5 bases). The CDR3 has 15 residues. V dropped 4 bases and J dropped 2 bases, with 14 bases sitting between them. CDR1 and CDR2 from the germline V gene are SGHTA and FQGNSA. The CDR3 coding sequence is TGTGCCAGCAGCTCCTTTAGCGTTAATCAAGAGACCCAGTACTTC. Encoded protein: CASSSFSVNQETQYF.

The CDR3 region has the DNA TGTGCCATCAGTGAGTCGAGGGAGCAGAAGTACGAGCAGTACTTC. It translates to CAISESREQKYEQYF. J is TRBJ2-7 and V is TRBV10-3, with D possibly being TRBD2 (5 bases). The V end lost 0 bases, the J end lost 4 bases, and 13 bases lay between the germline ends. CDR1 ENHRY and CDR2 SYGVKD come from the germline V gene. This CDR3 comprises 15 residues.

About this clone itself: A junction boundary mismatches the germline segment, possibly from a read error. The chain combines TRBV10-3 with TRBJ2-5, with 7 bases matching TRBD2. The CDR3 has 14 amino acids. Looked up from germline, CDR1 is ENHRY and CDR2 is SYGVKD. The CDR3 DNA reads TGTGCCAGCAGTGGTTCAGGGACTAAAGAGACCCAGTACTTC. Protein sequence: CASSGSGTKETQYF.

The V and J genes are TRBV7-9 and TRBJ2-3, with TRBD1 matching over 8 bases. Trimming at V came to 0 bases and at J to 4 bases, leaving 6 bases not matched to a gene. CDR1 is SEHNR and CDR2 is FQNEAQ in the germline V gene (reference sequence). This CDR3 region has 16 residues. In DNA, the CDR3 is TGTGCCAGCAGCTTAGCTATGTCACAGGGGGCAGATACGCAGTATTTT. Its translation is CASSLAMSQGADTQYF.

The V call is TRBV14, the J call TRBJ2-3; D may be TRBD1 (6 bases). V lost 1 base and J lost 5, with 10 bases in between. Germline V CDR1 and CDR2: SGHDN, FVKESK. CDR3 size: 14 residues. CDR3 amino acids: CASSQGPGEDTQYF. The CDR3 DNA reads as TGTGCCAGCAGCCAAGGCCCAGGGGAAGATACGCAGTATTTT.

This sequence joins TRBV9 and TRBJ2-7; 13 nucleotides agree with TRBD2. CDR1 and CDR2 from the germline V gene are SGDLS and YYNGEE. With 4 bases clipped from V and 0 bases from J, the junction kept 4 bases outside the gene matches. This CDR3 is 16 amino acids long. The CDR3 nucleotides read TGTGCCAGCAGCCGGGGGACTAGCGGGGACTCCTACGAGCAGTACTTC. Amino acids: CASSRGTSGDSYEQYF.

CDR3 nucleotide sequence: TGCAGCGTCGCGGGAGGAACCTACAATGAGCAGTTCTTC. Translation: CSVAGGTYNEQFF. The J gene is TRBJ2-1, the V gene TRBV29-1, with 8 bases identical to TRBD2. This CDR3 has 13 residues. Germline CDR1 is SQVTM and CDR2 is ANQGSEA. The trim removed 6 bases at V and 2 bases at J, leaving 3 bases unmatched.

This chain links TRBV7-3 with TRBJ2-2; tentatively, D is TRBD1 or TRBD2 (5 bases each). Germline V gene data show CDR1 as SGHTA and CDR2 as FQGTGA. The CDR3 is made up of 13 amino acids. V lost 3 bases and J 4 bases, leaving 6 bases between the germline ends. This CDR3 is CASSLRGTGELFF. Written as DNA, the CDR3 is TGTGCCAGCAGCTTGAGGGGCACCGGGGAGCTGTTTTTT.

CDR3 bases: TGCGCCAGCAGCCTGGGACAGGGGCCGCCGTACCAAGAGACCCAGTACTTC. This translates into CASSLGQGPPYQETQYF. The V gene is TRBV5-1, the J gene TRBJ2-5; 10 bases map to TRBD1. The CDR3 has 17 residues. Per germline, CDR1 SGHRS and CDR2 YFSETQ. V lost 4 bases to trimming and J lost 0 bases; unmatched junction nucleotides: 9. The entire variable domain, with the rest obtained from reference TRBV5-1 and TRBJ2-5, is as follows: KAGVTQTPRYLIKTRGQQVTLSCSPISGHRSVSWYQQTPGQGLQFLFEYFSETQRNKGNFPGRFSGRQFSNSRSEMNVSTLELGDSALYLCASSLGQGPPYQETQYFGPGTRLLVL.

The V and J genes are TRBV11-2 and TRBJ2-7; maybe TRBD1 (7 bases). The CDR3 contains 17 residues. Germline V gene sequence: CDR1 SGHAT, CDR2 FQNNGV. V was cut by 1 base and J by 1 base, with 17 bases left in between. As DNA, the CDR3 is TGTGCCAGCAGCTTAGGGAGGGGGCAGGCTTCGTCCTACGAGCAGTACTTC. Protein: CASSLGRGQASSYEQYF.

The chain employs TRBV27 and TRBJ2-7; D gene unclear. This CDR3 contains 13 residues. The germline CDR1 and CDR2 sequences are MNHEY and SMNVEV (reference sequence). The ends were cut back, 4 bases at V and 2 bases at J, with 9 bases in the middle. The CDR3 loop reads CASSSRYPYEQYF. CDR3 nucleotide sequence: TGTGCCAGCAGTTCCAGATATCCCTACGAGCAGTACTTC.

CDR3 sequence (DNA): TGTGCCAGCGGCCAGGAGGGCAATCAGCCCCAGCATTTT. Its translation: CASGQEGNQPQHF. The rearrangement joins TRBV6-5 to TRBJ1-5, with D unresolved. Germline lookup yields CDR1 MNHEY and CDR2 SVGAGI. The CDR3 is 13 amino acids. V was shortened by 8 bases and J by 2 bases, with 10 bases between the two germline ends.

The chain joins TRBV5-1 to TRBJ2-7; either TRBD1 or TRBD2 may supply D (5 bases each). CDR3 size: 14 residues. V lost 2 bases and J lost 0, with 9 bases in between. CDR1 is SGHRS, CDR2 YFSETQ, per germline. The CDR3 protein is CASSFGASSYEQYF. CDR3 DNA sequence: TGCGCCAGCAGCTTCGGGGCGAGCTCCTACGAGCAGTACTTC.

This clone was seen more than once but under ten times. DNA for the CDR3: TGTGCCAGCAGCCCCTCCGGAGGGCCCTACGAGCAGTACTTC. This encodes CASSPSGGPYEQYF. The chain is built from TRBV5-5 and TRBJ2-7, with D maybe TRBD2 (6 bases). The CDR3 has 14 amino acids. V lost 4 bases and J 2 bases, leaving 13 bases between the germline ends. Germline V gene lookup returns CDR1 SGHKS and CDR2 YYEKEE (reference sequence). Supplemented by reference TRBV5-5 and TRBJ2-7, the full variable domain reads DAGVTQSPTHLIKTRGQQVTLRCSPISGHKSVSWYQQVLGQGPQFIFQYYEKEERGRGNFPDRFSARQFPNYSSELNVNALLLGDSALYLCASSPSGGPYEQYFGPGTRLTVT.